This passage covers 10 T cell receptor beta chains from one sample sequenced in a study of T cells in Graves' hyperthyroidism and ophthalmopathy. Using RNA transcripts as the source, TCR beta CDR3 regions were amplified. TCR CDR3 regions were first amplified by RT-PCR with HTBI primers. TCRdb re-called the multiplex PCR reads through MiXCR, storing one row per CDR3 protein. The table lists approximately 270,000 distinct CDR3 sequences, roughly 14% of them singletons. Specimen: blood. Source of these receptors: a woman aged 40 to 50 with Graves' hyperthyroidism that later progressed to Graves' ophthalmopathy.

There are many counts of this clonotype. The V and J genes are TRBV14 and TRBJ2-7; D gene unclear. Germline values: CDR1 SGHDN, CDR2 FVKESK. V dropped 1 base and J dropped 1 base, with 8 bases sitting between them. The CDR3 consists of 14 residues. Here the CDR3 reads CASSQVLESYEQYF. The CDR3 nucleotides read TGTGCCAGCAGCCAAGTTCTGGAATCCTACGAGCAGTACTTC.

V usage is TRBV5-1 and J usage is TRBJ2-7, with 10 bases identical to TRBD1. Per germline, CDR1 SGHRS and CDR2 YFSETQ. The CDR3 contains 14 residues. J was trimmed by 5 bases and V by 4 bases; bases with no gene match: 6. In DNA form, the CDR3 reads TGCGCCAGCAGCCCGGGGACAGGGGTCGACGAGCAGTACTTC. It is translated as CASSPGTGVDEQYF.

This clonotype was counted ten times or more. The chain combines TRBV20-1 with TRBJ2-2; D might be TRBD2 (5 bases). V dropped 0 bases and J dropped 5 bases, with 10 bases sitting between them. Germline CDR1 DFQATT, CDR2 SNEGSKA (reference sequence). CDR3 length: 14 residues. CDR3: CSARDRWRTGELFF. CDR3 sequence (DNA): TGCAGTGCTAGAGATCGTTGGAGGACCGGGGAGCTGTTTTTT.

This clonotype was seen at least ten times. The chain is built from TRBV28 and TRBJ2-7; 10 bases line up with TRBD1. Trimming at V came to 5 bases and at J to 5 bases, leaving 9 bases not matched to a gene. Germline lookup yields CDR1 MDHEN and CDR2 SYDVKM. The CDR3 length is 15 residues. In nucleotides, the CDR3 is TGTGCCAGCAGTCTTCGGACAGGGGGAAAGGACGAGCAGTACTTC. Translation: CASSLRTGGKDEQYF.

This clonotype has more than one count but fewer than ten. This chain connects TRBV9 to TRBJ2-7; D may be TRBD1 (5 bases). This CDR3 contains 15 residues. Trimming removed 0 bases from V and 4 bases from J, with 14 bases in between. Germline-derived CDR1 and CDR2 are SGDLS and YYNGEE. CDR3 nucleotides: TGTGCCAGCAGCGTAGGGTTAGGGGTGGGGTACGAGCAGTACTTC. Amino acids: CASSVGLGVGYEQYF.

Many counts were recorded for this clonotype. The chain uses TRBV7-9 and TRBJ1-4; no firm D call. The CDR3 has 17 residues. CDR1 SEHNR and CDR2 FQNEAQ come from the germline V gene (reference sequence). Trimming shortened V by 1 base and J by 0 bases, and 12 bases separated the two germline ends. CDR3: CASSLVDGRSTNEKLFF. Here the CDR3 DNA reads TGTGCCAGCAGCTTAGTAGACGGGAGATCAACTAATGAAAAACTGTTTTTT.

With regard to this clonotype: The junction shows a germline mismatch at one end, possibly a read error. CDR3 sequence: CASRLLGGTDRKYGYTF. CDR3 DNA: TGTGCCAGCCGCTTACTCGGGGGCACAGATAGGAAGTATGGCTACACCTTC. The rearrangement joins TRBV7-2 to TRBJ1-2; D is possibly TRBD1 (6 bases). The CDR3 consists of 17 residues. CDR1 and CDR2 (germline): SGHTA, FQGNSA.

This clonotype was detected ten times or more. The chain combines TRBV2 with TRBJ1-2; D not certain. Deletions cut 3 bases from V and 13 bases from J, with 18 bases between. Germline CDR1 is SNHLY and CDR2 is FYNNEI. The CDR3 spans 13 residues. This CDR3 reads CASSESYTGPSTF. As DNA, the CDR3 is TGTGCCAGCAGTGAGAGTTATACCGGCCCCAGCACCTTC.

This clonotype was seen at least ten times. The rearrangement uses TRBV28 and TRBJ1-1, with unresolved D. V was cut by 3 bases and J by 6 bases, with 14 bases left in between. CDR3 length: 14 amino acids. The germline CDR1 and CDR2 sequences are MDHEN and SYDVKM. CDR3 loop: CASSFLLTKAEAFF. Here the CDR3 DNA reads TGTGCCAGCAGTTTCCTTCTAACTAAGGCTGAAGCTTTCTTT.

The chain employs TRBV18 and TRBJ1-2; the D gene is possibly TRBD1 (5 bases). The CDR3 is 14 residues long. The germline V and J ends were trimmed by 8 bases and 6 bases, with 19 bases remaining between them. The germline CDR1 and CDR2 sequences are KGHSH and LQKENI. The CDR3 region has the DNA TGTGCCAGCCCCCCAGGGCGGATGGGGCATGGCTACACCTTC. Its protein product is CASPPGRMGHGYTF.